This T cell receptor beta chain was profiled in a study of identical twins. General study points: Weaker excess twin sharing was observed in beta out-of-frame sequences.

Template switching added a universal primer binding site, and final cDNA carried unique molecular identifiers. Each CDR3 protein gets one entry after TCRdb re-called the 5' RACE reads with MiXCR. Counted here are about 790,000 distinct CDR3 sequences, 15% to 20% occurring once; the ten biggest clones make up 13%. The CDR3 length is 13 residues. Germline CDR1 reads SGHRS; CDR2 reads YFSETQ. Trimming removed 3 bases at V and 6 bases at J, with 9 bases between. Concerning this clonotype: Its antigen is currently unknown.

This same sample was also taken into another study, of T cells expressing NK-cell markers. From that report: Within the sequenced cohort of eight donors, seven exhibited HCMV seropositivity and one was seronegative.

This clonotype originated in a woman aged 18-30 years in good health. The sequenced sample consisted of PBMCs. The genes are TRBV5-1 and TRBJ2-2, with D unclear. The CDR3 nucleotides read TGCGCCAGCAGCTCTGATTACGCCGGGGAGCTGTTTTTT. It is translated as CASSSDYAGELFF.